The 18 T cell receptor beta chains listed next were all sequenced from one sample in a study of OX40 agonist ivuxolimab in advanced cancers. Assay used: immunoSEQ multiplex PCR; TCRdb lists only in-frame clones, some missing. The repertoire includes more than 60,000 clones, approximately 86% of them detected once, and over 0.75% sits in the top ten. The sequencing used CD4+ or CD8+ T cells sorted from blood, collected in a trial of the OX40 agonist ivuxolimab. The receptors here all came from an adult with an advanced solid tumor such as melanoma, head and neck, liver or kidney cancer.

The V call is TRBV7-2, the J call TRBJ2-5; D is ambiguous. CDR3 length: 15 amino acids. Germline assignment: CDR1 SGHTA and CDR2 FQGNSA. Trimming took off 3 bases at V and 2 bases at J, with 13 bases between the two ends. The CDR3 is CASSLYVTAQETQYF. CDR3 nucleotides: TGTGCCAGCAGCTTGTACGTTACAGCTCAAGAGACCCAGTACTTC.

The rearrangement links TRBV15 to TRBJ2-1; D is unclear. The length of the CDR3 is 12 residues. Deletions cut 0 bases from V and 9 bases from J, with 6 bases between. The germline gives CDR1 LNHNV, CDR2 YYDKDF (reference sequence). The CDR3 nucleotides are TGTGCCACCAGCAGAGATCGGGTTGAGCAGTTCTTC. Protein product: CATSRDRVEQFF.

CDR3 residues: CASSYSSSGETQYF. The CDR3 coding sequence is TGTGCCAGCAGTTACTCTTCGTCCGGGGAGACCCAGTACTTC. The genes are TRBV6-6 and TRBJ2-5; D uncertain. V lost 0 bases and J lost 5, with 10 bases in between. The CDR3 runs 14 residues. The germline CDR1 and CDR2 sequences are MNHNY and SVGAGI (reference sequence).

The V call is TRBV7-2, the J call TRBJ1-2; the D is unclear. CDR1 is SGHTA and CDR2 is FQGNSA in the germline V gene. This CDR3 is built from 14 residues. Trimming removed 2 bases from V and 1 base from J, with 8 bases in between. In nucleotides, the CDR3 is TGTGCCAGCAGCTTATTGGGGAATAACTATGGCTACACCTTC. It encodes CASSLLGNNYGYTF.

The chain links TRBV6-5 to TRBJ2-2, with 7 bases that match TRBD2. V trimming: 6 bases; J trimming: 1 base; junction bases outside the gene matches: 5. The germline V gene encodes CDR1 MNHEY and CDR2 SVGAGI. This CDR3 has 15 amino acids. The CDR3 sequence: CASRVAGLNTGELFF. The CDR3 bases are TGTGCCAGCAGGGTAGCGGGCTTGAACACCGGGGAGCTGTTTTTT.

The chain couples TRBV6-6 to TRBJ2-7; tentative D call: TRBD1 (7 bases). Germline loops: CDR1 MNHNY, CDR2 SVGAGI (reference sequence). Trimming removed 7 bases from V and 4 bases from J, with 17 bases in between. The length of the CDR3 is 14 residues. The CDR3 protein is CASNGGGQLYEQYF. The CDR3, as DNA: TGTGCCAGCAACGGAGGGGGCCAACTATACGAGCAGTACTTC.

The V and J genes are TRBV7-2 and TRBJ2-1; possibly TRBD2 for D (6 bases). Germline V gene data show CDR1 as SGHTA and CDR2 as FQGNSA. This CDR3 region has 13 residues. Trimming removed 5 bases from V and 8 bases from J, with 13 bases in between. The CDR3 loop reads CASSARLVDEQFF. In nucleotides, the CDR3 is TGTGCCAGCAGCGCCAGACTAGTCGATGAGCAGTTCTTC.

This clone was observed a few times. The rearrangement uses TRBV10-3 and TRBJ1-2, with no clear D. V lost 2 bases, J lost 4 bases, and 2 bases lay in between. CDR1 ENHRY and CDR2 SYGVKD come from the germline V gene. There are 11 residues in the CDR3. CDR3 nucleotide sequence: TGTGCCATCAGTGAGGCCTATGGCTACACCTTC. This encodes CAISEAYGYTF.

The chain joins TRBV11-2 to TRBJ2-1; 8 bases map to TRBD1. The germline V gene encodes CDR1 SGHAT and CDR2 FQNNGV. The J segment lost 5 bases and the V segment lost 5 bases, leaving 11 bases of the junction unmatched. The CDR3 is made up of 16 amino acids. Written as DNA, the CDR3 is TGTGCCAGCAGCCAAGTGAGGGGACAGGCCAACAATGAGCAGTTCTTC. Translated: CASSQVRGQANNEQFF.

The chain carries TRBV5-1 and TRBJ1-2, with a weak D call TRBD1 (6 bases). From germline, CDR1 is SGHRS and CDR2 YFSETQ. V lost 2 bases and J lost 2, with 13 bases in between. The CDR3 is 15 residues long. CDR3 DNA sequence: TGCGCCAGCAGCTTTGAGGGGGATCCCAACTATGGCTACACCTTC. Amino acids: CASSFEGDPNYGYTF.

This clone was detected only a few times. The V and J genes are TRBV6-1 and TRBJ2-3; D may be TRBD2 (5 bases). Germline assignment: CDR1 MNHNS and CDR2 SASEGT. Trimming stripped 1 base from V and 6 bases from J, with 5 bases between. The CDR3 is 12 amino acids. Here the CDR3 DNA reads TGTGCCAGCAGTGAAGTAGCGGATACGCAGTATTTT. It translates to CASSEVADTQYF.

In regard to this clone: An end of the junction does not agree with germline; a read error may underlie this. The V call is TRBV5-8, the J call TRBJ2-3; D might be TRBD1 or TRBD2, each matching 5 bases. Germline V gene data show CDR1 as SGHTS and CDR2 as YDEGEE. The length of the CDR3 is 14 residues. The CDR3 loop is CASSLGPDTDTQYF. DNA for the CDR3: TGTGCCAGCAGTTTGGGACCAGATACAGATACGCAGTATTTT.

This clone has just a few counts. V and J are TRBV6-1 and TRBJ1-6; 9 positions agree with TRBD1. Germline V gene lookup returns CDR1 MNHNS and CDR2 SASEGT. The CDR3 has 15 residues. With 6 bases clipped from V and 7 bases from J, the junction kept 7 bases outside the gene matches. The CDR3 region has the DNA TGTGCCAGCAGGGGGGACAGGGCGGGGAATTCACCCCTCCACTTT. Amino acids: CASRGDRAGNSPLHF.

The CDR3 sequence is CASRDPGQYQETQYF. CDR3 DNA sequence: TGTGCCAGCAGAGACCCCGGACAGTACCAAGAGACCCAGTACTTC. This rearrangement joins TRBV25-1 to TRBJ2-5; D possibly corresponds to TRBD1 (6 bases). This CDR3 has 15 amino acids. V was clipped by 6 bases and J by 0 bases, with 14 bases between them. CDR1 and CDR2 (germline): MGHDK, SYGVNS.

The rearrangement links TRBV4-3 to TRBJ1-4; D uncertain. CDR1 and CDR2 (germline): LGHNA, YSLEER. The CDR3 loop spans 13 amino acids. The V end lost 1 base, the J end lost 7 bases, and 7 bases lay between the germline ends. As DNA, the CDR3 is TGCGCCAGCAGCCAAGTTCTAGGTGAAAAACTGTTTTTT. Encoded protein: CASSQVLGEKLFF.

The chain recombines TRBV29-1 with TRBJ1-1; no definite D call. V lost 0 bases, J lost 5 bases, and 13 bases lay in between. Germline V gene data show CDR1 as SQVTM and CDR2 as ANQGSEA. The CDR3 is 14 amino acids. The CDR3 DNA reads TGCAGCGTTGAAGAACGGGTCTGGGGAACTGAAGCTTTCTTT. Translation gives CSVEERVWGTEAFF.

The rearrangement links TRBV11-1 to TRBJ2-1; 9 nucleotides agree with TRBD1. Trimming took 1 base from V and 10 from J; bases not matched to a gene: 5. The CDR3 sequence is 14 residues long. Germline CDR1 SGHAT, CDR2 FQDESV (reference sequence). CDR3 sequence (DNA): TGTGCCAGCAGCTTAGGGGGGACAGGGAGGGAGCAGTTCTTC. Encoded protein: CASSLGGTGREQFF.

V gene TRBV2 combines with J gene TRBJ2-7, with TRBD1 identical over 12 bases. The trim removed 4 bases at V and 3 bases at J, leaving 4 bases unmatched. This CDR3 is 15 amino acids long. Germline CDR1 and CDR2: SNHLY and FYNNEI. The CDR3 reads CASSGGTGGLYEQYF. CDR3 in DNA: TGTGCCAGCAGTGGGGGGACAGGGGGCCTCTACGAGCAGTACTTC.